Following are 21 T cell receptor beta chains from one sample sequenced in a study of blood T cells in healthy people across ages. A second PCR of roughly 6 to 12 cycles used a sample-barcoded 5' primer and a J-beta primer mix. TCRdb called the 5' RACE reads again in MiXCR, with one record for every CDR3 protein. This sample carries hundreds of thousands of distinct CDR3 sequences, around half of them seen once, and the ten largest clones take around 32%. Sequenced sample: blood. The receptors originated from a woman aged 55 to 70 in good health.

With respect to this clonotype: One end of the junction does not line up with germline, which may come from a read error. The rearrangement joins TRBV27 to TRBJ1-5; D is unresolved. The CDR3 has 14 amino acids. CDR1 is MNHEY, CDR2 SMNVEV, per germline (reference sequence). For the CDR3, the DNA is TGTGTCAGCAGTTTACGTCCGGGCAATCAGCCCCAGCATTTT. It codes for CVSSLRPGNQPQHF.

V usage is TRBV10-2 and J usage is TRBJ2-1, with 12 nucleotides matching TRBD1. This CDR3 is built from 15 residues. The germline V gene has CDR1 WSHSY and CDR2 SAAADI. With V trimmed by 3 bases and J by 6 bases, 3 bases remained unmatched. The CDR3 sequence is CASSDRDRGLNEQFF. The CDR3 bases are TGCGCCAGCAGTGACCGGGACAGGGGGCTCAATGAGCAGTTCTTC.

This clonotype was picked up a small number of times. The CDR3 DNA is TGTGCCAGCCCAACGGAGGGGAGCGAAGGGGAGCTGTTTTTT. Amino acid sequence: CASPTEGSEGELFF. The chain recombines TRBV21-1 with TRBJ2-2; the table gives TRBD2 as D, unverified against the DNA. TRBV21-1 is marked as a pseudogene. The CDR3 is 14 residues long.

The genes are TRBV7-9 and TRBJ2-4, with D unclear. The closer fit of TRBJ2-7 to the DNA end suggests the J call may be wrong. The CDR3 spans 13 residues. CDR1 and CDR2 from the germline V gene are SEHNR and FQNEAQ (reference sequence). The CDR3 sequence: CASSRSSTYEQYF. CDR3 DNA sequence: TGTGCCAGCAGCAGGAGTAGTACCTACGAGCAGTACTTC.

The CDR3 reads CSATHDRGADTQYF. The CDR3 bases are TGCAGTGCCACTCACGACAGGGGAGCAGATACGCAGTATTTT. V and J are TRBV20-1 and TRBJ2-3; TRBD1 aligns across 8 bases. The CDR3 extends over 14 amino acids. Per the germline V gene, CDR1 is DFQATT and CDR2 is SNEGSKA (reference sequence). Trimming at V came to 6 bases and at J to 4 bases, leaving 9 bases not matched to a gene.

This clonotype turned up a few times. The chain carries TRBV4-3 and TRBJ2-7; 7 nucleotides align to TRBD2. The CDR3 is made up of 16 amino acids. The trim removed 4 bases at V and 4 bases at J, leaving 13 bases unmatched. Germline V CDR1 and CDR2: LGHNA, YSLEER. The chain's CDR3 is CASSPLVGGPGYEQYF. DNA of the CDR3: TGCGCCAGCAGCCCTCTAGTGGGAGGGCCCGGATACGAGCAGTACTTC.

For this clonotype: One end of the junction does not line up with germline, which may come from a read error. CDR3 DNA sequence: TGCGCCAGCAGCCCAGACGGGCCGCGCACTGAAGCTTTCTTT. Protein: CASSPDGPRTEAFF. The chain uses TRBV3-1 and TRBJ1-1, with D unresolved. The CDR3 runs 14 residues. Germline V gene data show CDR1 as LGHDT and CDR2 as YNNKEL (reference sequence).

This clonotype has a handful of counts. The chain joins TRBV20-1 to TRBJ2-7; a possible D gene is TRBD1 (6 bases). The V gene lost 0 bases and the J gene lost 8 bases, with 11 bases spanning the gap. CDR3 size: 12 residues. Per the germline V gene, CDR1 is DFQATT and CDR2 is SNEGSKA (reference sequence). In nucleotides, the CDR3 is TGCAGTGCTAGAGATGTAGGACAGCAGCAGTACTTC. As protein: CSARDVGQQQYF.

In its sample, this clonotype was seen a few times. The genes are TRBV5-1 and TRBJ2-3, with 7 bases matching TRBD2. The CDR3 is 15 residues long. In germline, CDR1 is SGHRS, CDR2 YFSETQ. Germline trimming cut 4 bases from V and 0 bases from J; bases unmatched to any gene: 5. CDR3 coding DNA: TGCGCCAGCAGCCAAAGGGGAGGGAGCACAGATACGCAGTATTTT. Its translation: CASSQRGGSTDTQYF.

DNA for the CDR3: TGTGCCAGCAGTACGGAGGGGAACACCGGCCTCTATGGCTACACCTTC. This sequence encodes CASSTEGNTGLYGYTF. This rearrangement joins TRBV12-3 or TRBV12-4 to TRBJ1-2; D perhaps matches TRBD1 (5 bases). The CDR3 is 16 amino acids. V dropped 5 bases and J dropped 4 bases, with 20 bases sitting between them.

The chain is built from TRBV7-2 and TRBJ1-2; 10 nucleotides align to TRBD1. J gave up 2 bases and V 1 base, and 7 bases lay outside the gene matches. CDR3 length equals 17 residues. Germline V gives CDR1 SGHTA, CDR2 FQGNSA. The CDR3 nucleotides read TGTGCCAGCAGCTTAGGACGTGGGACAGGGGTCAACTATGGCTACACCTTC. Translation gives CASSLGRGTGVNYGYTF.

With respect to this clonotype: Given a much more abundant clone one base away, this may be a read error. V usage is TRBV27 and J usage is TRBJ2-4; the match to TRBD1 covers 9 bases. The J call is doubtful: the DNA matches TRBJ2-5 better. The CDR3 loop spans 14 amino acids. Germline loops: CDR1 MNHEY, CDR2 SMNVEV (reference sequence). The CDR3 DNA follows: TGTGCCAGCAGAAGGGACAGGGTCGCGGAGACCCAGTACTTC. As protein: CASRRDRVAETQYF.

This chain connects TRBV7-6 to TRBJ2-3; unclear D gene. V shed 1 base and J shed 2 bases, with 7 bases lying between them. Germline V gene data show CDR1 as SGHVS and CDR2 as FNYEAQ. This CDR3 has 14 amino acids. In DNA, the CDR3 is TGTGCCAGCAGCTTAGGGGCCACCACAGATACGCAGTATTTT. Its protein is CASSLGATTDTQYF.

The chain has TRBV5-6 and TRBJ2-7, with D hard to call. Per the germline V gene, CDR1 is SGHDT and CDR2 is YYEEEE. This CDR3 spans 14 amino acids. Trimming cost V 2 bases and J 1 base, with 10 bases left between them. The CDR3 here is CASSFRVNSYEQYF. The CDR3 DNA is TGTGCCAGCAGCTTTCGTGTAAATTCCTACGAGCAGTACTTC.

This clonotype appeared a few times. This chain connects TRBV19 to TRBJ2-3; 11 bases are shared with TRBD2. This CDR3 contains 16 residues. V was pared by 7 bases and J by 0 bases, with 6 bases of the junction left unmatched. The germline V gene encodes CDR1 LNHDA and CDR2 SQIVND (reference sequence). The DNA for the CDR3 is TGTGCCAGTACCAATCTAGCGGGAGGTAGCACAGATACGCAGTATTTT. It translates to CASTNLAGGSTDTQYF.

This chain uses TRBV12-3 or TRBV12-4 with TRBJ1-4; D gene ambiguous. The CDR3 is 10 amino acids. The ends were cut back, 8 bases at V and 3 bases at J, with 1 base in the middle. The CDR3 spells CASANEKLFF. The CDR3 DNA sequence: TGTGCCAGCGCTAATGAAAAACTGTTTTTT.

This clonotype showed up many times. The chain couples TRBV7-2 to TRBJ2-1; no firm D call. From germline, CDR1 is SGHTA and CDR2 FQGNSA. The CDR3 runs to 15 residues. V was pared by 1 base and J by 4 bases, with 11 bases between. CDR3 residues: CASSLGRIPYNEQFF. The CDR3 DNA sequence: TGTGCCAGCAGCTTAGGGCGTATTCCGTACAATGAGCAGTTCTTC.

This clonotype was seen many times. The V and J genes are TRBV20-1 and TRBJ2-1; D is perhaps TRBD1 (5 bases). This CDR3 has 14 amino acids. Germline assignment: CDR1 DFQATT and CDR2 SNEGSKA (reference sequence). Trimming removed 0 bases from V and 12 bases from J, with 18 bases in between. As DNA, the CDR3 is TGCAGTGCTAGAGATCGAGGATGGGGCTCGGCGCAGTTCTTC. It codes for CSARDRGWGSAQFF.

In its sample, this clonotype was seen a few times. The rearrangement uses TRBV2 and TRBJ1-1; 8 bases map to TRBD1. The CDR3 spans 11 residues. CDR1 SNHLY and CDR2 FYNNEI come from the germline V gene. V gave up 6 bases and J gave up 8 bases; unmatched junction bases: 2. CDR3 nucleotides: TGTGCCAGCAGATACAGGGGGGAAGCTTTCTTT. It encodes CASRYRGEAFF.

This chain uses TRBV3-1 with TRBJ2-1; 10 bases are a match to TRBD1. The J call may be incorrect, as the DNA end agrees better with TRBJ2-7. Per germline, CDR1 LGHDT and CDR2 YNNKEL (reference sequence). This CDR3 is built from 15 residues. The CDR3 region is CASSEGQGSYNGQYF. The CDR3 DNA is TGTGCCAGCAGCGAGGGACAGGGGTCCTACAATGGGCAGTACTTC.

This clonotype occurred once. V usage is TRBV27 and J usage is TRBJ2-5; 7 bases align to TRBD2. Germline CDR1 and CDR2: MNHEY and SMNVEV (reference sequence). J was trimmed by 2 bases and V by 6 bases; bases with no gene match: 9. This CDR3 region has 15 residues. This CDR3 is CASSRRGEKQETQYF. CDR3 coding DNA: TGTGCCAGCAGCCGCCGGGGGGAGAAACAAGAGACCCAGTACTTC.